Each of the 11 T cell receptor beta chains below was sequenced from the same sample in a study of blood T cell repertoires in COVID-19. TCRdb's copy holds only in-frame clones and misses some; the assay was immunoSEQ multiplex PCR. The sample has 110,000 or so clones, 85% seen once; the top ten hold about 6.1%. The material sequenced was peripheral blood. The receptor set was obtained from a woman between 55 and 75 years old with COVID-19, enrolled during active disease.

V and J are TRBV24-1 and TRBJ2-1, with 13 bases that match TRBD2. The V gene end was trimmed by 5 bases and the J gene end by 4 bases; junction bases not matched to a gene: 4. The CDR3 extends over 16 amino acids. Germline V gene data show CDR1 as KGHDR and CDR2 as SFDVKD. CDR3 DNA sequence: TGTGCCACCAGTGCCTTGACTAGCGGGGGGTACAATGAGCAGTTCTTC. Its protein is CATSALTSGGYNEQFF.

The chain uses TRBV27 and TRBJ2-1; D may be TRBD1 (5 bases). The V gene lost 3 bases and the J gene lost 3 bases, with 12 bases spanning the gap. Per germline, CDR1 MNHEY and CDR2 SMNVEV (reference sequence). The CDR3 runs 15 residues. CDR3 amino acids: CASSLAGQGYNEQFF. The DNA for the CDR3 is TGTGCCAGCAGTTTGGCAGGGCAGGGCTACAATGAGCAGTTCTTC.

This clone was counted only a few times. DNA of the CDR3: TGTGCCAGCAGCTCCGTTAGCGGACTAGCGGTGAACTACAATGAGCAGTTCTTC. Its translation: CASSSVSGLAVNYNEQFF. The chain carries TRBV7-9 and TRBJ2-1; 10 bases line up with TRBD2. The germline V gene has CDR1 SEHNR and CDR2 FQNEAQ (reference sequence). The CDR3 is 18 residues long. Losses at the gene ends were 4 bases for V and 3 bases for J; bases not matched to a gene: 12.

The V and J genes are TRBV5-1 and TRBJ1-6; D not certain. This CDR3 region has 15 residues. Germline lookup yields CDR1 SGHRS and CDR2 YFSETQ. V gave up 3 bases and J gave up 7 bases, with 14 bases separating them. CDR3 region: CASSSVGGPNSPLHF. The DNA for the CDR3 is TGCGCCAGCAGCTCCGTCGGAGGACCCAATTCACCCCTCCACTTT.

V is TRBV29-1 and J is TRBJ2-7; 11 nucleotides match TRBD1. V trimming: 1 base; J trimming: 4 bases; junction bases outside the gene matches: 9. The CDR3 is made up of 16 amino acids. Germline CDR1 SQVTM, CDR2 ANQGSEA. Here the CDR3 reads CSVEVPGQGVMYEQYF. In DNA, the CDR3 is TGCAGCGTTGAAGTCCCGGGACAGGGGGTAATGTACGAGCAGTACTTC.

The rearrangement links TRBV7-2 to TRBJ1-1, with D tentatively TRBD1 (6 bases). In germline, CDR1 is SGHTA, CDR2 FQGNSA. Trimming removed 5 bases from V and 6 bases from J, with 16 bases in between. The length of the CDR3 is 14 residues. DNA of the CDR3: TGTGCCAGCAGCAATACAGGGCTGTCTCCTGAAGCTTTCTTT. The encoded protein is CASSNTGLSPEAFF.

The CDR3 loop reads CASRKAGNYEQYF. The CDR3 nucleotides are TGTGCCAGCAGAAAAGCGGGGAACTACGAGCAGTACTTC. The chain employs TRBV5-6 and TRBJ2-7; 7 bases align to TRBD2. CDR1 and CDR2 from the germline V gene are SGHDT and YYEEEE. The CDR3 is 13 amino acids. J lost 3 bases, V lost 5 bases, and 5 bases had no gene match.

The CDR3 nucleotides are TGTGCCAGCTCGGGACTAGCGGGGAGTTACAATGAGCAGTTCTTC. Translating it yields CASSGLAGSYNEQFF. J is TRBJ2-1 and V is TRBV9; 13 bases match TRBD2. V lost 7 bases and J lost 4; bases outside the gene matches: 5. CDR3 length: 15 amino acids. Germline values: CDR1 SGDLS, CDR2 YYNGEE.

The chain recombines TRBV2 with TRBJ1-1; D gene uncertain. Trimming took 5 bases from V and 8 from J, leaving 9 bases between them. CDR3 size: 11 residues. Germline lookup yields CDR1 SNHLY and CDR2 FYNNEI. The CDR3 sequence is CASSPRTEAFF. Here the CDR3 DNA reads TGTGCCAGCAGTCCCAGAACGGAAGCTTTCTTT.

This chain links TRBV18 with TRBJ2-5; D is possibly TRBD1 (6 bases). The length of the CDR3 is 16 residues. Per the germline V gene, CDR1 is KGHSH and CDR2 is LQKENI. Trimming took off 1 base at V and 5 bases at J, with 17 bases between the two ends. The CDR3 DNA reads TGTGCCAGCTCACCACGGTTTCACAGGGAAGAGGAGACCCAGTACTTC. Its translation is CASSPRFHREEETQYF. The variable domain in full, with the rest retrieved from reference TRBV18 and TRBJ2-5, is NAGVMQNPRHLVRRRGQEARLRCSPMKGHSHVYWYRQLPEEGLKFMVYLQKENIIDESGMPKERFSAEFPKEGPSILRIQQVVRGDSAAYFCASSPRFHREEETQYFGPGTRLLVL.

V usage is TRBV3-1 (or the pseudogene TRBV3-2) and J usage is TRBJ2-2; 8 bases match TRBD2. The CDR3 runs to 16 residues. The germline V gene has CDR1 LGHDT and CDR2 YNNKEL (reference sequence). V was pared by 5 bases and J by 5 bases, with 10 bases of the junction left unmatched. The CDR3 DNA is TGTGCCAGCAGCAGAAGCGGGGGACGGGGGACCGGGGAGCTGTTTTTT. Translation: CASSRSGGRGTGELFF.